Below, one T cell receptor beta chain is given with its context. Generated by immunoSEQ multiplex PCR, the TCRdb table keeps only in-frame clones and is missing some. Among 150,000 to 200,000 clones listed, 85% were seen once. These data come from a study of cytomegalovirus exposure and HLA in healthy donors. The CDR3 runs 12 residues. The germline CDR1 and CDR2 sequences are SGHNT and YYREEE (reference sequence). Trimming took 4 bases from V and 9 from J; bases not matched to a gene: 5. The chain links TRBV5-4 to TRBJ2-3, with TRBD2 matching 7 bases. The sequenced material came from PBMCs. The source of this sequence is a man between 18 and 29 years old in good health and CMV-seropositive. CDR3 protein: CASSPVGGTQYF. CDR3 nucleotides: TGTGCCAGCAGCCCGGTGGGAGGGACGCAGTATTTT.